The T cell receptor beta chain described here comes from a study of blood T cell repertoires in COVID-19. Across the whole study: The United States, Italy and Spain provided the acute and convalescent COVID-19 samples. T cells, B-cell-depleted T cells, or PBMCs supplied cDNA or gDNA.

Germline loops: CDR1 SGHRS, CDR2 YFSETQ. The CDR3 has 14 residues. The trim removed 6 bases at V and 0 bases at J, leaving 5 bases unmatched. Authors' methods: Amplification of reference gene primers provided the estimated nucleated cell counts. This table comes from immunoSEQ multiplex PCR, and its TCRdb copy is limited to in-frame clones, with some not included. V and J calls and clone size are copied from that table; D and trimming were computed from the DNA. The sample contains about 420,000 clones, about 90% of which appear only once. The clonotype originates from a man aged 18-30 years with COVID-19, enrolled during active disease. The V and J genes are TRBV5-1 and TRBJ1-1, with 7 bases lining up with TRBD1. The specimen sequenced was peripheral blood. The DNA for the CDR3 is TGCGCCAGCAATCTGGGACAGATGAACACTGAAGCTTTCTTT. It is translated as CASNLGQMNTEAFF.